The entry below gives a single T cell receptor beta chain sequence along with its context. This sample stems from a study of control samples from healthy donors and cancer patients. Deletions cut 3 bases from V and 0 bases from J, with 4 bases between. The CDR3 loop spans 13 amino acids. CDR1 LNHNV and CDR2 YYDKDF come from the germline V gene (reference sequence). Clones were sequenced by immunoSEQ multiplex PCR, and TCRdb holds only the in-frame ones, with some missing. Here the sample spans approximately 60,000 clones, almost 85% being singletons. The chain carries TRBV15 and TRBJ2-3, with D uncertain. The receptor was isolated from a man aged 40-49 years in good health. The sample consisted of blood. This chain's CDR3 is CATSRGSTDTQYF. The DNA of the CDR3 is TGTGCCACCAGCAGGGGGAGCACAGATACGCAGTATTTT.